A selection of T cell receptor beta chains follows, all from one sample in a study of blood T cell repertoires in COVID-19. TCRdb keeps only in-frame clones here, not all; method: immunoSEQ multiplex PCR. The top ten clones hold approximately 0.9% of a sample with about half a million clones, roughly 89% of them seen once. The sequenced sample consisted of peripheral blood. All receptors derive from a man aged 18 to 30 with COVID-19, enrolled during active disease. Each CDR3 is given without its conserved first and last residue. A D gene is named only where the DNA matches it firmly.

V	length	D	J	CDR3
TRBV3-1/TRBV3-2	14	-	TRBJ1-4	ASSQGLAGLREKLF
TRBV7-9	12	TRBD1	TRBJ2-7	ASSSDRVGYEQY
TRBV19	14	-	TRBJ2-1	ASSRQDRFSYNEQF
TRBV7-9	13	-	TRBJ1-1	ASSFVGGEDTEAF
TRBV19	11	-	TRBJ1-1	ASSISGDTEAF
TRBV4-1	13	-	TRBJ1-4	ASSQEDSPNEKLF
TRBV12-3/TRBV12-4	10	-	TRBJ1-2	ASSLSRGGYT
TRBV7-9	11	-	TRBJ2-7	ASSLGVTYEQY
TRBV9	18	TRBD2	TRBJ2-2	ASSVFGSLASGSISGELF
TRBV24-1	10	-	TRBJ1-2	ATSEGDYGYT
TRBV6-5	14	-	TRBJ1-1	ASSYSGHTGNTEAF
TRBV11-2	13	-	TRBJ2-7	ASSLVLAGTYEQY
TRBV2	13	TRBD2	TRBJ2-5	ASSERRGNQETQY
TRBV6-1	14	-	TRBJ2-1	ASSARRRAFSNEQF
TRBV19	13	-	TRBJ2-2	ATKPQVTNTGELF
TRBV5-3	10	TRBD1	TRBJ1-1	ARSTGDTEAF
TRBV5-1	15	-	TRBJ2-7	ASSSRQGPWGSYEQY
TRBV3-1/TRBV3-2	14	-	TRBJ2-1	ASSARSGVTYNEQF
TRBV19	12	TRBD2	TRBJ2-1	ASNRGGSYNEQF
TRBV14	15	TRBD2	TRBJ2-1	ASSQDRLAGGPGEQF
TRBV7-9	13	TRBD1	TRBJ2-5	ASSVWTGNQETQY
TRBV4-1	13	-	TRBJ2-2	ASSQDLVNTGELF
TRBV5-4	13	-	TRBJ2-2	ASSSDISNTGELF
TRBV5-4	11	-	TRBJ2-7	ASSLGANYEQY
TRBV6-5	12	-	TRBJ2-1	ASRGGGPNNEQF
TRBV9	12	-	TRBJ1-1	ASSEVGENTEAF
TRBV2	15	TRBD2	TRBJ2-4	ASSAGLASLAKNIQY
TRBV30	10	TRBD1	TRBJ1-4	AWSGTAEKLF
TRBV2	9	-	TRBJ2-1	ASSLYNEQF
TRBV10-1	15	TRBD2	TRBJ2-7	ASSDPGLAGAGDEQY
TRBV7-2	14	TRBD1	TRBJ2-5	ASSYGTGVLPETQY
TRBV7-2	12	-	TRBJ2-7	ASSLLAKSYEQY